This T cell receptor (beta chain) was sequenced for a study of blood T cells in healthy people across ages. This clonotype has only a few counts. Its antigen is still unknown. The study recruited healthy Caucasian donors from Russia who were aged roughly 6 to 100. Study results and limitations: A strong correlation was seen between TCR beta diversity and naive T cell percentage. In older individuals, TCR beta diversity per million T cells was lower, falling roughly linearly with age.

The CDR3 sequence is 15 residues long. Germline V gene lookup returns CDR1 SNHLY and CDR2 FYNNEI. Trimming removed 4 bases from V and 1 base from J, with 10 bases in between. Primed by a sample-barcoded 5' primer and a J-beta primer mix, a second PCR proceeded for roughly 6 to 12 cycles. TCRdb analysed the 5' RACE reads with MiXCR anew, one entry per CDR3 protein. The sample shows over 750,000 distinct CDR3 sequences, roughly 25% of them seen only once. This same sample was also part of a study on T cells of mothers and their children. This second report adds: Each mother yielded more than 8.5 million TCR beta CDR3 reads. Each child yielded approximately 2.9 million reads.

The chain employs TRBV2 and TRBJ2-2, with a weak D call TRBD2 (6 bases). Sequenced material: blood. This receptor was identified in a boy aged 5-17 years in good health. DNA for the CDR3: TGTGCCAGCAGTGGCGGGACCTGGAACACCGGGGAGCTGTTTTTT. Protein sequence: CASSGGTWNTGELFF.